Following are 8 T cell receptor beta chains from one sample sequenced in a study of blood T cell repertoires in COVID-19. TCRdb's copy holds only in-frame clones and misses some; the assay was immunoSEQ multiplex PCR. This sample has approximately 210,000 clones, with roughly 86% found just once. Sequenced input: peripheral blood. The receptor source for this set is a woman aged 45 to 65 with active or convalescent COVID-19.

In this sample, this clone turned up once. The chain carries TRBV7-8 and TRBJ1-2; 7 bases map to TRBD1. The V segment lost 4 bases and the J segment 2 bases; nucleotides outside the gene matches: 4. Germline CDR1 SGHVS, CDR2 FQNEAQ. The CDR3 is 14 residues long. The CDR3 protein is CASSSKTGNYGYTF. The DNA of the CDR3 is TGTGCCAGCAGCTCAAAGACAGGGAACTATGGCTACACCTTC.

The chain is built from TRBV27 and TRBJ1-6; D remains ambiguous. The CDR3 length is 15 residues. Trimming stripped 7 bases from V and 7 bases from J, with 17 bases between. The germline V gene encodes CDR1 MNHEY and CDR2 SMNVEV (reference sequence). The CDR3 bases are TGTGCCAGCAAAGTACCGGCTCCCAGGAATTCACCCCTCCACTTT. Translated, it gives CASKVPAPRNSPLHF.

The chain joins TRBV5-4 to TRBJ2-2; D may be TRBD2 (6 bases). The CDR3 spans 15 residues. Germline-derived CDR1 and CDR2 are SGHNT and YYREEE (reference sequence). V was trimmed by 0 bases and J by 5 bases, leaving 11 bases between them. The CDR3 coding sequence is TGTGCCAGCAGCTTGGGCGGGGCAGGTACCGGGGAGCTGTTTTTT. Its translation: CASSLGGAGTGELFF. The full variable domain, with the rest looked up from reference TRBV5-4 and TRBJ2-2, is ETGVTQSPTHLIKTRGQQVTLRCSSQSGHNTVSWYQQALGQGPQFIFQYYREEENGRGNFPPRFSGLQFPNYSSELNVNALELDDSALYLCASSLGGAGTGELFFGEGSRLTVL.

The V call is TRBV6-4, the J call TRBJ2-6; D is unresolved. This CDR3 is 15 amino acids long. The germline CDR1 and CDR2 sequences are MRHNA and SNTAGT. Trimming left V 6 bases short and J 0 bases short, with 9 bases between. The CDR3 is CASSVDTSGANVLTF. DNA of the CDR3: TGTGCCAGCAGCGTTGACACCTCTGGGGCCAACGTCCTGACTTTC.

This chain connects TRBV28 to TRBJ2-7; TRBD2 agrees at 13 bases. CDR1 is MDHEN, CDR2 SYDVKM, per germline. V lost 4 bases, J lost 4 bases, and 19 bases stayed unmatched. There are 20 residues in the CDR3. CDR3 amino acids: CASSSLTGGGLAGKWYEQYF. In DNA, the CDR3 is TGTGCCAGCAGTTCTCTTACCGGGGGGGGACTAGCGGGAAAGTGGTACGAGCAGTACTTC.

This rearrangement joins TRBV7-3 to TRBJ2-1; D is undetermined. The length of the CDR3 is 13 residues. V lost 1 base and J lost 5, with 6 bases in between. Germline lookup yields CDR1 SGHTA and CDR2 FQGTGA. Here the CDR3 reads CASSLMSHNEQFF. CDR3 nucleotide sequence: TGTGCCAGCAGCTTAATGAGTCACAATGAGCAGTTCTTC.

J is TRBJ2-7 and V is TRBV25-1; D remains unclear. Trimming took off 10 bases at V and 5 bases at J, with 12 bases between the two ends. CDR1 and CDR2 (germline): MGHDK, SYGVNS. CDR3 length equals 11 residues. The CDR3 sequence is CATAFRDEQYF. The CDR3 DNA follows: TGTGCCACCGCGTTCCGGGACGAGCAGTACTTC.

The chain combines TRBV27 with TRBJ1-2, with 9 bases lining up with TRBD1. V lost 5 bases and J lost 7; bases outside the gene matches: 5. In germline, CDR1 is MNHEY, CDR2 SMNVEV (reference sequence). The CDR3 runs 13 residues. CDR3: CASSPRDRAGYTF. Here the CDR3 DNA reads TGTGCCAGCAGTCCCAGGGACAGGGCTGGCTACACCTTC.